The 26 T cell receptor beta chains reported below all come from one sample, sequenced in a study of beta chain features in type 1 diabetes. All of the isolated RNA was reverse transcribed, so expressed TCRB transcripts were sequenced. TCRdb's copy holds only in-frame clones and misses some; the assay was immunoSEQ multiplex PCR. The sample holds about 370,000 clones, about 14% seen once. The sequenced sample consisted of naive CD4+ T cells from blood. The receptor source for this set is a woman aged 18-29 years in good health.

The chain uses TRBV28 and TRBJ2-7; D gene uncertain. In germline, CDR1 is MDHEN, CDR2 SYDVKM. Trimming removed 8 bases from V and 6 bases from J, with 14 bases in between. The CDR3 has 12 residues. The CDR3 protein is CASLGRPSEQYF. The CDR3 DNA is TGTGCCAGCTTGGGCAGACCTTCCGAGCAGTACTTC.

This chain joins TRBV9 and TRBJ2-1; 8 bases map to TRBD2. Trimming at V came to 3 bases and at J to 3 bases, leaving 8 bases not matched to a gene. In germline, CDR1 is SGDLS, CDR2 YYNGEE. The CDR3 has 16 amino acids. CDR3 in amino acids: CASSGRGGRSYNEQFF. CDR3 nucleotides: TGTGCCAGCAGCGGGAGAGGCGGGAGGAGCTACAATGAGCAGTTCTTC.

The V and J genes are TRBV20-1 and TRBJ1-2; D uncertain. Germline lookup yields CDR1 DFQATT and CDR2 SNEGSKA (reference sequence). V gave up 4 bases and J gave up 8 bases, with 11 bases separating them. The CDR3 is 11 amino acids. The CDR3 loop is CSAMWEEGYTF. DNA for the CDR3: TGCAGTGCTATGTGGGAGGAGGGCTACACCTTC.

A few counts support this clone. The rearrangement uses TRBV15 and TRBJ2-3; 10 bases align to TRBD1. The CDR3 totals 16 residues. Per germline, CDR1 LNHNV and CDR2 YYDKDF (reference sequence). V dropped 1 base and J dropped 0; count of bases not matched to a gene: 1. CDR3 sequence reads: CATSRGTGGSTDTQYF. The CDR3 DNA sequence: TGTGCCACCAGCAGAGGGACAGGGGGAAGCACAGATACGCAGTATTTT.

The chain employs TRBV28 and TRBJ2-7, with D maybe TRBD1 (6 bases). The CDR3 is 13 residues long. V was cut by 6 bases and J by 4 bases, with 13 bases left in between. Germline CDR1 is MDHEN and CDR2 is SYDVKM. The CDR3 nucleotides are TGTGCCAGCAGAACCCGGACAGTTTACGAGCAGTACTTC. It translates to CASRTRTVYEQYF.

In its sample, this clone was seen a few times. This chain uses TRBV29-1 with TRBJ2-7; perhaps TRBD2 as D (5 bases). V was shortened by 7 bases and J by 2 bases, with 15 bases between the two germline ends. This CDR3 is built from 13 residues. Germline-derived CDR1 and CDR2 are SQVTM and ANQGSEA. The CDR3 here is CSGRPAGTYEQYF. The CDR3 nucleotides are TGCAGCGGTAGGCCTGCGGGCACCTACGAGCAGTACTTC.

The chain carries TRBV11-3 and TRBJ2-1, with 9 positions matching TRBD2. CDR1 is SGHNT and CDR2 is YENEEA in the germline V gene. The CDR3 loop spans 12 amino acids. After removal of 6 bases from V and 13 bases from J, the junction contained 7 bases not matched to a gene. The CDR3 here is CASSQAGGRQFF. CDR3 nucleotides: TGTGCCAGCAGTCAAGCGGGAGGTCGTCAGTTCTTC. Drawing the rest from reference TRBV11-3 and TRBJ2-1, the complete variable domain is EAGVVQSPRYKIIEKKQPVAFWCNPISGHNTLYWYLQNLGQGPELLIRYENEEAVDDSQLPKDRFSAERLKGVDSTLKIQPAELGDSAVYLCASSQAGGRQFFGPGTRLTVL.

The chain is built from TRBV19 and TRBJ2-2; D might be TRBD2 (7 bases). The CDR3 runs to 15 residues. From germline, CDR1 is LNHDA and CDR2 SQIVND (reference sequence). Trimming took off 7 bases at V and 4 bases at J, with 16 bases between the two ends. This chain's CDR3 is CASTDRAGATGELFF. The CDR3 bases are TGTGCCAGTACCGATAGGGCGGGGGCCACCGGGGAGCTGTTTTTT.

This sequence joins TRBV11-2 and TRBJ1-2; D unclear. The CDR3 runs 14 residues. The V and J ends lost 0 bases and 2 bases respectively, with 7 bases between them. CDR1 and CDR2 (germline): SGHAT, FQNNGV. The DNA for the CDR3 is TGTGCCAGCAGCTTAGATCACAGAAACTATGGCTACACCTTC. Translating it yields CASSLDHRNYGYTF.

The chain uses TRBV9 and TRBJ2-1, with 7 bases identical to TRBD2. V lost 2 bases, J lost 11 bases, and 4 bases stayed unmatched. CDR1 is SGDLS, CDR2 YYNGEE, per germline. The CDR3 has 12 amino acids. The DNA of the CDR3 is TGTGCCAGCAGCGTTATAAGCGGGAAGCAGTTCTTC. As protein: CASSVISGKQFF.

This clone came up a few times. The chain has TRBV28 and TRBJ2-7; D remains ambiguous. The CDR3 length is 15 residues. In germline, CDR1 is MDHEN, CDR2 SYDVKM. Trimming took 9 bases from V and 0 from J, leaving 18 bases between them. CDR3 protein: CASMSSGSSSYEQYF. DNA for the CDR3: TGTGCCAGTATGTCTTCAGGCTCGAGCTCCTACGAGCAGTACTTC.

This clone occurred a few times. The chain links TRBV19 to TRBJ2-7; TRBD1 matches at 10 bases. Losses at the gene ends were 6 bases for V and 3 bases for J; bases not matched to a gene: 5. CDR1 and CDR2 (germline): LNHDA, SQIVND (reference sequence). The CDR3 spans 14 residues. The CDR3 DNA is TGTGCCAGTAGGCCGGGACAGGGGATCTACGAGCAGTACTTC. This gives the protein CASRPGQGIYEQYF.

The chain has TRBV15 and TRBJ2-5; weak D call: TRBD2 (5 bases). The CDR3 extends over 12 amino acids. The germline V and J ends were trimmed by 5 bases and 7 bases, with 11 bases remaining between them. Germline V gene sequence: CDR1 LNHNV, CDR2 YYDKDF (reference sequence). The CDR3 DNA sequence: TGTGCCACCAGCGTCGAGGGAGCGACCCAGTACTTC. Translation: CATSVEGATQYF. Full variable domain (missing parts from reference TRBV15 and TRBJ2-5): DAMVIQNPRYQVTQFGKPVTLSCSQTLNHNVMYWYQQKSSQAPKLLFHYYDKDFNNEADTPDNFQSRRPNTSFCFLDIRSPGLGDTAMYLCATSVEGATQYFGPGTRLLVL.

The chain recombines TRBV28 with TRBJ2-3, with D maybe TRBD2 (6 bases). V dropped 4 bases and J dropped 3 bases, with 14 bases sitting between them. Germline V gene sequence: CDR1 MDHEN, CDR2 SYDVKM. CDR3 length: 15 amino acids. CDR3 loop: CASSSPRAGTDTQYF. The CDR3 DNA reads TGTGCCAGCAGTTCACCAAGGGCGGGGACAGATACGCAGTATTTT.

CDR3 in amino acids: CASSTSAGGPAGELFF. The CDR3, as DNA: TGTGCCAGCAGCACCTCAGCGGGAGGGCCTGCCGGGGAGCTGTTTTTT. The chain combines TRBV5-4 with TRBJ2-2, with 10 bases fitting TRBD2. Germline V gives CDR1 SGHNT, CDR2 YYREEE (reference sequence). The CDR3 contains 16 residues. V lost 4 bases, J lost 6 bases, and 9 bases stayed unmatched.

A few counts support this clone. The CDR3: CASSLVGALRGYEQYF. For the CDR3, the DNA is TGTGCCAGCAGTTTGGTGGGGGCTCTTCGCGGTTACGAGCAGTACTTC. This rearrangement joins TRBV28 to TRBJ2-7, with D possibly TRBD1 on 6 matching bases. The CDR3 covers 16 residues. Germline CDR1 reads MDHEN; CDR2 reads SYDVKM. Trimming removed 3 bases from V and 4 bases from J, with 19 bases in between.

CDR3 DNA sequence: TGTGCCAGCAGCGTGGCCCCTGGAAACACCATATATTTT. Translation gives CASSVAPGNTIYF. The rearrangement links TRBV9 to TRBJ1-3; no reliable D call. This CDR3 contains 13 residues. Looked up from germline, CDR1 is SGDLS and CDR2 is YYNGEE. V lost 2 bases and J lost 2, with 5 bases in between. Supplemented by reference TRBV9 and TRBJ1-3, the full variable domain reads DSGVTQTPKHLITATGQRVTLRCSPRSGDLSVYWYQQSLDQGLQFLIQYYNGEERAKGNILERFSAQQFPDLHSELNLSSLELGDSALYFCASSVAPGNTIYFGEGSWLTVV.

The sample holds a few counts of this clone. V and J are TRBV6-6 and TRBJ1-2; maybe TRBD1 (5 bases). CDR3 length equals 15 residues. Trimming stripped 5 bases from V and 0 bases from J, with 13 bases between. Germline CDR1 reads MNHNY; CDR2 reads SVGAGI (reference sequence). In DNA, the CDR3 is TGTGCCAGCAGTCCTGCAGGGATTTCTAACTATGGCTACACCTTC. It encodes CASSPAGISNYGYTF.

The chain links TRBV28 to TRBJ2-1; 14 bases align to TRBD2. CDR1 is MDHEN and CDR2 is SYDVKM in the germline V gene. This CDR3 is 15 amino acids long. J was trimmed by 5 bases and V by 7 bases; bases with no gene match: 4. The CDR3 is CASNPGLAGDNEQFF. For the CDR3, the DNA is TGTGCCAGCAACCCGGGACTAGCGGGAGACAATGAGCAGTTCTTC.

This clone was detected only a few times. This chain links TRBV5-1 with TRBJ2-7; 8 positions match TRBD1. Germline V CDR1 and CDR2: SGHRS, YFSETQ. The length of the CDR3 is 18 residues. V shed 4 bases, J shed 0 bases, and the junction held 15 bases outside the gene matches. The CDR3 DNA reads TGCGCCAGCAGCCCTCAGGGGGCGTATCGACCAAACTCCTACGAGCAGTACTTC. Its translation: CASSPQGAYRPNSYEQYF. Looking up the rest from reference TRBV5-1 and TRBJ2-7 gives the full variable domain: KAGVTQTPRYLIKTRGQQVTLSCSPISGHRSVSWYQQTPGQGLQFLFEYFSETQRNKGNFPGRFSGRQFSNSRSEMNVSTLELGDSALYLCASSPQGAYRPNSYEQYFGPGTRLTVT.

Only a few counts were recorded for this clone. The chain's CDR3 is CASSAGQAWGYTF. In nucleotides, the CDR3 is TGTGCCAGCAGCGCGGGACAGGCCTGGGGCTACACCTTC. The gene calls are TRBV5-6 and TRBJ1-2, with 8 positions matching TRBD1. CDR3 size: 13 residues. With 4 bases clipped from V and 8 bases from J, the junction kept 7 bases outside the gene matches. Germline V lookup: CDR1 SGHDT, CDR2 YYEEEE.

The CDR3 region is CASSPRTSGGFSYEQYF. The CDR3 DNA sequence: TGCGCCAGCAGCCCCCGGACTAGCGGGGGGTTCTCCTACGAGCAGTACTTC. V gene TRBV5-1 combines with J gene TRBJ2-7, with TRBD2 matching 14 bases. With 4 bases clipped from V and 0 bases from J, the junction kept 6 bases outside the gene matches. Germline V gene sequence: CDR1 SGHRS, CDR2 YFSETQ. CDR3 length equals 17 residues.

The chain uses TRBV30 and TRBJ1-2, with D perhaps TRBD1 (5 bases). CDR3 length: 15 residues. Germline lookup yields CDR1 GTSNPN and CDR2 SVGIG (reference sequence). The V end lost 1 base, the J end lost 2 bases, and 14 bases lay between the germline ends. The CDR3 protein is CAWSGLGATNYGYTF. CDR3 coding DNA: TGTGCCTGGAGTGGGCTAGGGGCAACCAACTATGGCTACACCTTC.

This clone was recorded only once. V usage is TRBV7-3 and J usage is TRBJ1-1; 9 nucleotides line up with TRBD1. This CDR3 is built from 16 residues. Germline V gives CDR1 SGHTA, CDR2 FQGTGA. V lost 1 base and J lost 1; bases outside the gene matches: 4. The CDR3 spells CASSLMGQGKNTEAFF. The DNA of the CDR3 is TGTGCCAGCAGCTTAATGGGACAGGGAAAGAACACTGAAGCTTTCTTT. Looking up the rest from reference TRBV7-3 and TRBJ1-1 gives the full variable domain: GAGVSQTPSNKVTEKGKYVELRCDPISGHTALYWYRQSLGQGPEFLIYFQGTGAADDSGLPNDRFFAVRPEGSVSTLKIQRTERGDSAVYLCASSLMGQGKNTEAFFGQGTRLTVV.

The gene calls are TRBV18 and TRBJ2-3; no firm D call. The CDR3 covers 14 residues. Trimming cost V 3 bases and J 0 bases, with 7 bases left between them. The V gene's germline CDR1 is KGHSH and CDR2 LQKENI. CDR3 protein: CASSPLTSTDTQYF. CDR3 sequence (DNA): TGTGCCAGCTCACCGCTAACGAGCACAGATACGCAGTATTTT.

This clone was seen a handful of times. The chain carries TRBV4-3 and TRBJ2-6, with 8 positions matching TRBD1. The CDR3 has 18 amino acids. Germline values: CDR1 LGHNA, CDR2 YSLEER. With 1 base clipped from V and 1 base from J, the junction kept 6 bases outside the gene matches. The CDR3 DNA follows: TGCGCCAGCAGCCAAGGACAGGGGATTACGTCTGGGGCCAACGTCCTGACTTTC. As protein: CASSQGQGITSGANVLTF.